A selection of T cell receptor beta chains follows, all from one sample in a study of T cell clonotyping in hematopoietic cell transplantation. Here immunoSEQ multiplex PCR was the method, and the copy in TCRdb shows in-frame clones only, minus some. The repertoire holds approximately 42,000 clones, with 95% as singletons. The sequencing input was peripheral blood mononuclear cells. Receptors were obtained from a man aged 30 to 39 in good health. Some clones in this sample may be carry-over from other donors' samples. Both conserved end residues are part of each CDR3. D genes are given only for firm matches. Clone size is not always given. Where it is, it says once, few, many or a class for expanded clones.

TRBJ1-2 | . | TRBV6-1 | . | TGTGCCAGCAGTGAAGAGAAGGTTCAACGTAACTATGGCTACACCTTC | CASSEEKVQRNYGYTF
TRBJ1-2 | once | TRBV19 | . | TGTGCCAGTGCCTGGGGGACGGTGGGGGGCTACACCTTC | CASAWGTVGGYTF
TRBJ2-5 | . | TRBV7-9 | . | TGTGCCAGCAGCTTTGGGAACCGCGGAGAGACCCAGTACTTC | CASSFGNRGETQYF
TRBJ2-3 | . | TRBV7-2 | . | TGTGCCAGCAGGACGACACACACAGATACGCAGTATTTT | CASRTTHTDTQYF
TRBJ1-3 | . | TRBV11-3 | . | TGTGCCAGCAGCTTAGATGGTCAGAGCTCTGGAAACACCATATATTTT | CASSLDGQSSGNTIYF
TRBJ1-5 | once | TRBV11-2 | . | TGTGCCAGCAGCTTCCCCGACCAGCCCCAGCATTTT | CASSFPDQPQHF
TRBJ2-7 | . | TRBV27 | . | TGTGCCAGCAGTTTAACCGGGACTGGGGACTACGAGCAGTACTTC | CASSLTGTGDYEQYF
TRBJ1-2 | . | TRBV9 | TRBD1 | TGTGCCAGCAGCGGATACCGGGACAGGTCATATGGCTACACCTTC | CASSGYRDRSYGYTF
TRBJ1-2 | . | TRBV11-2 | . | TGTGCCAGCAGCTCCATGGGGGGCTTGAGCTATGGCTACACCTTC | CASSSMGGLSYGYTF
TRBJ2-5 | . | TRBV29-1 | . | TGCAGCGTTGAAGATGGGCAAACCCAACAAGAGACCCAGTACTTC | CSVEDGQTQQETQYF
TRBJ2-7 | . | TRBV6-5 | . | TGTGCCAGCAGTTACACAATACCCGGGACCCCCTACGAGCAGTACTTC | CASSYTIPGTPYEQYF
TRBJ1-1 | . | TRBV6-5 | . | TGTGCCAGCCGCGTGCCGGGACACCGAACTGAAGCTTTCTTT | CASRVPGHRTEAFF
TRBJ1-4 | . | TRBV6-5 | TRBD1 | TGTGCCAGCACCTCTTACGACAGGGGGCATGAAAAACTGTTTTTT | CASTSYDRGHEKLFF
TRBJ2-1 | . | TRBV28 | TRBD2 | TGTGCCAGCAGATCCCTAGCGGGAGGCTACAATGAGCAGTTCTTC | CASRSLAGGYNEQFF
TRBJ2-3 | once | TRBV11-2 | . | TGTGCCAGCAGCTTGGAAGTAGGGGAGGTGTATACGCAGTATTTT | CASSLEVGEVYTQYF
TRBJ1-1 | . | TRBV29-1 | . | TGCAGCGTCCAGACAGGCCTGAACACTGAAGCTTTCTTT | CSVQTGLNTEAFF
TRBJ1-1 | . | TRBV6-1 | TRBD1 | TGTGCCAGCAGTGCGCGGACAGGGGGGAACACTGAAGCTTTCTTT | CASSARTGGNTEAFF
TRBJ2-3 | . | TRBV7-9 | . | TGTGCCAGCAGCTGGTCTGACCGGGGAAGCACAGATACGCAGTATTTT | CASSWSDRGSTDTQYF